This T cell receptor (beta chain) is from a study of blood T cells in healthy people across ages. Total RNA, at least 5 micrograms per sample, was extracted from PBMCs. Then a second PCR, running roughly 7 to 11 cycles, was carried out with a sample-barcoded 5' primer and a J-beta primer mix. TCRdb itself ran the 5' RACE reads through MiXCR, one entry per CDR3 protein. The repertoire holds roughly 1,500,000 distinct CDR3 sequences, with roughly a third as singletons. The CDR3 loop spans 13 amino acids. V was trimmed by 6 bases and J by 0 bases, leaving 6 bases between them. The sequencing sample was made of blood. The chain recombines TRBV12-3 or TRBV12-4 with TRBJ1-5; D is ambiguous. This TCR was sampled from a woman aged 30 to 39 in good health. The DNA of the CDR3 is TGTGCCAGCAGCCCCCTTAGCAATCAGCCCCAGCATTTT. Translation gives CASSPLSNQPQHF.